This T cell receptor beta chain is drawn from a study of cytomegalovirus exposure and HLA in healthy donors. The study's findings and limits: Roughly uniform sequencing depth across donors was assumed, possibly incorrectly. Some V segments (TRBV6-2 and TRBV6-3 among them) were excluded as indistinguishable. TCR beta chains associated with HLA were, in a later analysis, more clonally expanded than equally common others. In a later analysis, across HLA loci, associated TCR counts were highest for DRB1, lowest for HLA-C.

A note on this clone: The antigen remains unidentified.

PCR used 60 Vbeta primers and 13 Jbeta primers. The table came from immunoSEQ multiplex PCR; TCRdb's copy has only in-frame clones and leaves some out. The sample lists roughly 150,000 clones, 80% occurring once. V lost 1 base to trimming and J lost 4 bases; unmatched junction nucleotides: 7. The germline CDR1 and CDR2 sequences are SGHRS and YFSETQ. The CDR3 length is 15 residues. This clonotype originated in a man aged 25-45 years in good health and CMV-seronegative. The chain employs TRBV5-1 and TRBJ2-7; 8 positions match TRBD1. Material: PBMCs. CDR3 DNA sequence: TGCGCCAGCAGCTTGTACCAGGGGGCGTCGTACGAGCAGTACTTC. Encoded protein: CASSLYQGASYEQYF.